Many counts were recorded for the clone carrying this T cell receptor (beta chain). The sample comes from a study of identical twins. Each CDR3 protein gets one entry after TCRdb re-called the 5' RACE reads with MiXCR. Of about 690,000 distinct CDR3 sequences listed, approximately 6.1% are singletons. CDR3 size: 14 residues. Germline assignment: CDR1 SGHTA and CDR2 FQGNSA. Trimming took off 4 bases at V and 8 bases at J, with 16 bases between the two ends. Sequenced input: naive T cells sorted from blood. The chain couples TRBV7-2 to TRBJ2-3; a weak D match, TRBD2 (5 bases). The sequence came from a man aged 18 to 35 in good health. CDR3 DNA: TGTGCCAGCAGCTCAGGAGGCGACTACGGTACGCAGTATTTT. Translating it yields CASSSGGDYGTQYF.